What follows are 26 T cell receptor beta chains derived from one specimen sequenced in a study of Ad26.COV2.S vaccination and SARS-CoV-2 variants. Treatment of the sample: around 19 received Ad26.COV2.S at low or high dose, single or two shots; about 5 received placebo; per-sample allocation not given. Each sample was drawn 63 days after the first injection (of vaccine or placebo). Sequencing used immunoSEQ multiplex PCR; TCRdb keeps in-frame clones, though not all of them. The sample carries 350,000 to 400,000 clones, about nine tenths recorded once. The sample here was peripheral blood, taken in a trial of Ad26.COV2.S vaccine versus placebo. The source of these receptors is a person aged 18-60 years who received the Ad26.COV2.S COVID-19 vaccine or a placebo.

This clone appeared once. This rearrangement joins TRBV5-1 to TRBJ2-2; no clear D. The CDR3 is 14 residues long. From germline, CDR1 is SGHRS and CDR2 YFSETQ. Between the trimmed V and J ends, which lost 0 bases and 5 bases, there was a span of 8 bases. In nucleotides, the CDR3 is TGCGCCAGCAGCTTGGACTGGTTGACCGGGGAGCTGTTTTTT. It is translated as CASSLDWLTGELFF.

V gene TRBV7-9 combines with J gene TRBJ2-5; D gene unclear. The ends were cut back, 2 bases at V and 4 bases at J, with 5 bases in the middle. Germline V CDR1 and CDR2: SEHNR, FQNEAQ (reference sequence). The CDR3 has 12 residues. DNA for the CDR3: TGTGCCAGCAGCTTATCGGGAGAGACCCAGTACTTC. This gives the protein CASSLSGETQYF. The whole variable domain, remainder taken from reference TRBV7-9 and TRBJ2-5, is DTGVSQNPRHKITKRGQNVTFRCDPISEHNRLYWYRQTLGQGPEFLTYFQNEAQLEKSRLLSDRFSAERPKGSFSTLEIQRTEQGDSAMYLCASSLSGETQYFGPGTRLLVL.

This chain connects TRBV7-9 to TRBJ2-2, with 7 bases matching TRBD1. V was clipped by 4 bases and J by 2 bases; unmatched bases: 4. This CDR3 has 15 amino acids. The germline V gene encodes CDR1 SEHNR and CDR2 FQNEAQ (reference sequence). The CDR3 loop reads CASSSTGANTGELFF. The DNA for the CDR3 is TGTGCCAGCAGCTCTACAGGGGCTAACACCGGGGAGCTGTTTTTT.

The V gene is TRBV30, the J gene TRBJ2-7; the D call may be TRBD1 or TRBD2 (5 bases each). The CDR3 spans 12 residues. The V gene lost 5 bases and the J gene lost 2 bases, with 10 bases spanning the gap. Germline V CDR1 and CDR2: GTSNPN, SVGIG (reference sequence). The CDR3: CAWGDGAYEQYF. CDR3 coding DNA: TGTGCCTGGGGGGACGGCGCCTACGAGCAGTACTTC.

The rearrangement uses TRBV7-8 and TRBJ2-5, with TRBD2 matching 7 bases. The CDR3 runs to 15 residues. V gave up 5 bases and J gave up 1 base; unmatched junction bases: 7. Germline-derived CDR1 and CDR2 are SGHVS and FQNEAQ. The chain's CDR3 is CASSRGVRIQETQYF. The CDR3 DNA is TGTGCCAGCAGCCGGGGGGTCCGAATCCAAGAGACCCAGTACTTC.

The chain recombines TRBV6-5 with TRBJ2-7, with D perhaps given as TRBD1 or TRBD2 (5 bases each). This CDR3 is built from 12 residues. V lost 6 bases to trimming and J lost 5 bases, with 11 bases between them. Germline V gives CDR1 MNHEY, CDR2 SVGAGI. DNA for the CDR3: TGTGCCAGCAGGAGGGGTGTCGACGAGCAGTACTTC. Protein product: CASRRGVDEQYF.

V usage is TRBV9 and J usage is TRBJ2-7; D call uncertain. The CDR3 has 14 amino acids. Between the trimmed V and J ends, which lost 4 bases and 2 bases, there was a span of 13 bases. Germline-derived CDR1 and CDR2 are SGDLS and YYNGEE. The CDR3 sequence is CASSPNPYTYEQYF. The CDR3, as DNA: TGTGCCAGCAGCCCGAACCCGTATACCTACGAGCAGTACTTC.

This chain connects TRBV6-5 to TRBJ2-7; D is unresolved. The germline V and J ends were trimmed by 7 bases and 6 bases, with 13 bases remaining between them. Germline V lookup: CDR1 MNHEY, CDR2 SVGAGI. CDR3 length: 12 amino acids. The CDR3 loop reads CASTSHFGEQYF. In nucleotides, the CDR3 is TGTGCCAGCACTAGTCATTTCGGCGAGCAGTACTTC.

V is TRBV28 and J is TRBJ1-4; no definite D call. Germline V lookup: CDR1 MDHEN, CDR2 SYDVKM. This CDR3 comprises 14 residues. V was shortened by 6 bases and J by 8 bases, with 16 bases between the two germline ends. The CDR3 sequence is CASSPRVNEEKLFF. The CDR3 coding sequence is TGTGCCAGCAGCCCGAGGGTCAATGAAGAAAAACTGTTTTTT.

This sequence joins TRBV2 and TRBJ2-5; 9 nucleotides agree with TRBD2. This CDR3 spans 15 amino acids. V lost 3 bases and J lost 0; bases outside the gene matches: 2. In germline, CDR1 is SNHLY, CDR2 FYNNEI. The CDR3 loop is CASSDVAGDQETQYF. Here the CDR3 DNA reads TGTGCCAGCAGTGATGTAGCGGGAGACCAAGAGACCCAGTACTTC.

As DNA, the CDR3 is TGCGCCAGCAGCTTGGCCGACAAGGCTTTTGGCTACACCTTC. Its translation: CASSLADKAFGYTF. This chain connects TRBV5-1 to TRBJ1-2; D remains ambiguous. Per the germline V gene, CDR1 is SGHRS and CDR2 is YFSETQ. V lost 0 bases to trimming and J lost 7 bases, with 13 bases between them. The CDR3 is 14 amino acids. The whole variable domain, remainder taken from reference TRBV5-1 and TRBJ1-2, is KAGVTQTPRYLIKTRGQQVTLSCSPISGHRSVSWYQQTPGQGLQFLFEYFSETQRNKGNFPGRFSGRQFSNSRSEMNVSTLELGDSALYLCASSLADKAFGYTFGSGTRLTVV.

The rearrangement links TRBV7-2 to TRBJ1-6; no reliable D call. Per the germline V gene, CDR1 is SGHTA and CDR2 is FQGNSA. V was clipped by 2 bases and J by 8 bases, with 4 bases between them. This CDR3 is 12 amino acids long. CDR3 DNA sequence: TGTGCCAGCAGCTTAAGAGATTCACCCCTCCACTTT. Translated: CASSLRDSPLHF.

The chain carries TRBV24-1 and TRBJ1-4; D gene ambiguous. V was clipped by 3 bases and J by 6 bases, with 16 bases between them. The CDR3 is made up of 16 amino acids. Germline V CDR1 and CDR2: KGHDR, SFDVKD. CDR3 in amino acids: CATSDPREGGDEKLFF. The DNA of the CDR3 is TGTGCCACCAGTGATCCCCGTGAGGGTGGTGATGAAAAACTGTTTTTT.

The V call is TRBV6-2 or TRBV6-3, the J call TRBJ1-2; the match to TRBD1 covers 9 bases. The trim removed 5 bases at V and 5 bases at J, leaving 12 bases unmatched. The germline gives CDR1 MNHEY, CDR2 SVGEGT. The CDR3 runs 16 residues. In DNA form, the CDR3 reads TGTGCCAGCAGTGCCCGGGACAGGGCGCCCTTATATGGCTACACCTTC. Translated, it gives CASSARDRAPLYGYTF.

J is TRBJ2-1 and V is TRBV5-1; 7 bases are shared with TRBD2. Germline V gene sequence: CDR1 SGHRS, CDR2 YFSETQ. Losses at the gene ends were 4 bases for V and 6 bases for J; bases not matched to a gene: 10. This CDR3 contains 15 residues. CDR3 bases: TGCGCCAGCAGCCCCTTCGGGACTATTATCAATGAGCAGTTCTTC. Translating it yields CASSPFGTIINEQFF.

J is TRBJ1-5 and V is TRBV5-5; no definite D call. The germline V and J ends were trimmed by 1 base and 3 bases, with 14 bases remaining between them. CDR3 length: 16 amino acids. Germline loops: CDR1 SGHKS, CDR2 YYEKEE (reference sequence). The CDR3 nucleotides read TGTGCCAGCAGCTTGTTAGGAGGGTCGCTCAATCAGCCCCAGCATTTT. Encoded protein: CASSLLGGSLNQPQHF.

A note on this clone: Distinct nucleotide sequences in the sample also encode this CDR3. J is TRBJ2-7 and V is TRBV12-3 or TRBV12-4; TRBD1 matches 7 bases. V shed 2 bases, J shed 2 bases, and the junction held 0 bases outside the gene matches. The CDR3 runs to 13 residues. CDR3: CASSLTGAYEQYF. CDR3 bases: TGTGCCAGCAGTTTAACAGGGGCCTACGAGCAGTACTTC.

The chain joins TRBV7-3 to TRBJ2-1, with D tentatively TRBD1 (5 bases). Trimming removed 7 bases at V and 4 bases at J, with 17 bases between. Germline V gene sequence: CDR1 SGHTA, CDR2 FQGTGA. CDR3 length equals 15 residues. Here the CDR3 DNA reads TGTGCCAGCACCCTGGGGCCTGCGAAATACAATGAGCAGTTCTTC. It codes for CASTLGPAKYNEQFF.

This CDR3 is CASSVGPSYEQYF. The CDR3 region has the DNA TGTGCCAGCAGTGTAGGGCCCTCCTACGAGCAGTACTTC. This sequence joins TRBV2 and TRBJ2-7; D not certain. The germline V and J ends were trimmed by 4 bases and 0 bases, with 7 bases remaining between them. The CDR3 sequence is 13 residues long. CDR1 and CDR2 (germline): SNHLY, FYNNEI.

The chain combines TRBV4-2 with TRBJ1-2; D is possibly TRBD1 (6 bases). The V gene lost 2 bases and the J gene lost 3 bases, with 13 bases spanning the gap. Germline V gene data show CDR1 as LGHNA and CDR2 as YNFKEQ. The CDR3 extends over 15 amino acids. CDR3 in amino acids: CASSQTTAGDYGYTF. CDR3 coding DNA: TGTGCCAGCAGCCAAACCACGGCAGGGGACTATGGCTACACCTTC.

The chain couples TRBV19 to TRBJ2-7; no firm D call. CDR3 length: 14 residues. V was trimmed by 3 bases and J by 1 base, leaving 10 bases between them. Germline assignment: CDR1 LNHDA and CDR2 SQIVND (reference sequence). The CDR3 loop is CASSIGPGSYEQYF. CDR3 sequence (DNA): TGTGCCAGTAGTATCGGACCAGGATCCTACGAGCAGTACTTC.

A word on this clone: Other DNA sequences in this sample translate to the same CDR3. The gene calls are TRBV12-3 or TRBV12-4 and TRBJ2-1; no firm D call. The ends were cut back, 0 bases at V and 7 bases at J, with 4 bases in the middle. CDR3 length: 12 amino acids. For the CDR3, the DNA is TGTGCCAGCAGTTTAGCACTTAATGAGCAGTTCTTC. Translating gives CASSLALNEQFF.

This clone has only one observation. V and J are TRBV18 and TRBJ2-7; 16 nucleotides match TRBD2. The CDR3 sequence is 17 residues long. With V trimmed by 2 bases and J by 4 bases, 5 bases remained unmatched. Per the germline V gene, CDR1 is KGHSH and CDR2 is LQKENI. CDR3 sequence (DNA): TGTGCCAGCTCACCATCGGGACTAGCGGGAGGGTTATACGAGCAGTACTTC. Amino acid sequence: CASSPSGLAGGLYEQYF.

The chain is built from TRBV29-1 and TRBJ2-5; 7 bases are shared with TRBD2. The length of the CDR3 is 13 residues. Germline loops: CDR1 SQVTM, CDR2 ANQGSEA. The ends lost 3 bases at V and 2 bases at J; junction bases unmatched: 3. CDR3 loop: CSVDTSVQETQYF. The CDR3 nucleotides read TGCAGCGTTGATACTAGCGTGCAAGAGACCCAGTACTTC. The whole variable domain, remainder taken from reference TRBV29-1 and TRBJ2-5, is SAVISQKPSRDICQRGTSLTIQCQVDSQVTMMFWYRQQPGQSLTLIATANQGSEATYESGFVIDKFPISRPNLTFSTLTVSNMSPEDSSIYLCSVDTSVQETQYFGPGTRLLVL.

This chain connects TRBV3-1 (or the pseudogene TRBV3-2) to TRBJ2-2; D is ambiguous. Germline CDR1 reads LGHDT; CDR2 reads YNNKEL (reference sequence). V was pared by 0 bases and J by 7 bases, with 12 bases between. This CDR3 is 15 amino acids long. This chain's CDR3 is CASSQEVRKVGELFF. DNA for the CDR3: TGTGCCAGCAGCCAAGAAGTACGGAAGGTCGGGGAGCTGTTTTTT.

This chain links TRBV7-3 with TRBJ2-2, with D possibly being TRBD2 (5 bases). Germline values: CDR1 SGHTA, CDR2 FQGTGA. The CDR3 has 14 residues. V lost 6 bases, J lost 3 bases, and 11 bases lay in between. CDR3 DNA: TGTGCCAGCAGTATTGCGCGGGACACCGGGGAGCTGTTTTTT. Translated: CASSIARDTGELFF. Full variable domain (remainder filled in from reference TRBV7-3 and TRBJ2-2): GAGVSQTPSNKVTEKGKYVELRCDPISGHTALYWYRQSLGQGPEFLIYFQGTGAADDSGLPNDRFFAVRPEGSVSTLKIQRTERGDSAVYLCASSIARDTGELFFGEGSRLTVL.